Presented here are 20 T cell receptor beta chains from one specimen sequenced in a study of shared clonotypes between healthy human individuals. Clones were read by immunoSEQ multiplex PCR, and TCRdb kept only the in-frame ones, dropping some. The sample lists about 1 million clones, roughly 80% occurring once. Input material: memory CD4+ T cells sorted from blood. Indicated subset: CD45RA-negative fraction. These receptors all stem from a young man in good health.

The chain couples TRBV18 to TRBJ2-7; D is perhaps TRBD1 or TRBD2 (6 bases each). The CDR3 runs to 15 residues. Germline assignment: CDR1 KGHSH and CDR2 LQKENI. V gave up 8 bases and J gave up 5 bases, with 22 bases separating them. The CDR3 DNA reads as TGTGCCAGCCTCTCAAATCCAGGGGAGGTGGACGAGCAGTACTTC. Its translation is CASLSNPGEVDEQYF.

This chain connects TRBV25-1 to TRBJ2-7; D is undetermined. The ends were cut back, 8 bases at V and 0 bases at J, with 8 bases in the middle. Germline V gives CDR1 MGHDK, CDR2 SYGVNS. This CDR3 has 12 amino acids. CDR3 DNA sequence: TGTGCCAGCGCTGACAACTCCTACGAGCAGTACTTC. Translated: CASADNSYEQYF.

The chain uses TRBV7-2 and TRBJ2-7, with D possibly being TRBD1 or TRBD2 (5 bases each). The CDR3 has 13 amino acids. The germline V gene encodes CDR1 SGHTA and CDR2 FQGNSA. V was cut by 7 bases and J by 3 bases, with 13 bases left in between. The CDR3 reads CASIQGGGYEQYF. DNA of the CDR3: TGTGCCAGCATCCAAGGTGGGGGCTACGAGCAGTACTTC.

The chain has TRBV10-3 and TRBJ1-1; tentative D call: TRBD1 (5 bases). The V gene lost 4 bases and the J gene lost 0 bases, with 12 bases spanning the gap. Germline lookup yields CDR1 ENHRY and CDR2 SYGVKD. This CDR3 is 15 amino acids long. CDR3 sequence: CAISAGDFMNTEAFF. Here the CDR3 DNA reads TGTGCCATCAGTGCTGGGGACTTTATGAACACTGAAGCTTTCTTT.

The chain links TRBV5-5 to TRBJ2-3, with 8 bases matching TRBD1. Trimming took 0 bases from V and 2 from J; bases not matched to a gene: 5. The CDR3 has 16 amino acids. Germline CDR1 SGHKS, CDR2 YYEKEE (reference sequence). The CDR3 reads CASSLESGGLTDTQYF. CDR3 DNA: TGTGCCAGCAGCTTGGAGTCAGGGGGCCTCACAGATACGCAGTATTTT.

The chain carries TRBV7-9 and TRBJ2-1; TRBD2 agrees at 9 bases. CDR1 is SEHNR, CDR2 FQNEAQ, per germline (reference sequence). J was trimmed by 1 base and V by 3 bases; bases with no gene match: 1. CDR3 length: 15 residues. The CDR3 DNA reads as TGTGCCAGCAGCTTTAGCGGGGGTTCCTACAATGAGCAGTTCTTC. Translating it yields CASSFSGGSYNEQFF.

This clone has just a few counts. This sequence joins TRBV10-3 and TRBJ2-5; D ambiguous. Germline V gene lookup returns CDR1 ENHRY and CDR2 SYGVKD. V lost 3 bases, J lost 2 bases, and 16 bases lay in between. This CDR3 is 16 amino acids long. The CDR3 is CAISDPHIAVQETQYF. In DNA form, the CDR3 reads TGTGCCATCAGTGACCCTCATATAGCTGTTCAAGAGACCCAGTACTTC.

This clone was observed a single time. V is TRBV1 and J is TRBJ2-7; the table's D call, TRBD1, was not checked against the DNA. TRBV1 is given as a pseudogene. The CDR3 runs 14 residues. This CDR3 is CTSSPAGTGTEQYF. The CDR3 DNA follows: TGCACCAGCAGCCCAGCCGGGACAGGGACTGAGCAGTACTTC.

In the case of this clone: The junction departs from the called germline gene at one end, perhaps through a read error. The chain employs TRBV11-2 and TRBJ2-7, with TRBD1 matching 7 bases. Germline V gives CDR1 SGHAT, CDR2 FQNNGV. The CDR3 has 14 amino acids. The CDR3 region is CASRTPGQSSEQYF. The CDR3 coding sequence is TGTGCCAGCAGGACTCCGGGACAGTCCTCCGAGCAGTACTTC.

This rearrangement joins TRBV5-1 to TRBJ2-3, with D perhaps TRBD2 (5 bases). The germline V gene encodes CDR1 SGHRS and CDR2 YFSETQ. This CDR3 comprises 14 residues. Trimming took 0 bases from V and 4 from J, leaving 9 bases between them. The DNA for the CDR3 is TGCGCCAGCAGCTTGGGGAAAGCGGCAGATACGCAGTATTTT. Protein product: CASSLGKAADTQYF.

CDR3 DNA sequence: TGTGCCAGCAGCATAGTACTAGGGACAAATTTCTTT. Translated: CASSIVLGTNFF. The chain carries TRBV5-6 and TRBJ1-1; D perhaps matches TRBD1 (6 bases). The CDR3 is 12 amino acids. V was shortened by 4 bases and J by 13 bases, with 17 bases between the two germline ends. CDR1 and CDR2 (germline): SGHDT, YYEEEE.

The chain links TRBV11-2 to TRBJ2-5, with a tentative D call TRBD2 (5 bases). CDR3 length: 15 amino acids. Germline V gene data show CDR1 as SGHAT and CDR2 as FQNNGV. Trimming cost V 2 bases and J 2 bases, with 12 bases left between them. CDR3 protein: CASSLYTRRQETQYF. The CDR3, as DNA: TGTGCCAGCAGCTTATACACTAGACGGCAAGAGACCCAGTACTTC.

The chain is built from TRBV15 and TRBJ2-5; D may correspond to TRBD1 or TRBD2 (5 bases each). The CDR3 loop spans 13 amino acids. Deletions cut 3 bases from V and 5 bases from J, with 10 bases between. Per the germline V gene, CDR1 is LNHNV and CDR2 is YYDKDF (reference sequence). The CDR3 nucleotides read TGTGCCACCAGCAGGGGGGTCTGGGAGACCCAGTACTTC. The encoded protein is CATSRGVWETQYF.

V and J are TRBV7-9 and TRBJ2-7; the D is unclear. This CDR3 is 8 amino acids long. Per germline, CDR1 SEHNR and CDR2 FQNEAQ (reference sequence). Trimming shortened V by 7 bases and J by 8 bases, and 3 bases separated the two germline ends. CDR3 residues: CASKQQYF. The CDR3 DNA follows: TGTGCCAGCAAGCAGCAGTACTTC.

CDR3 DNA: TGTGCCAGCAGTTACTCTTTCGGACAGGGAACCGAAGCTTTCTTT. It encodes CASSYSFGQGTEAFF. This chain connects TRBV6-5 to TRBJ1-1; 8 positions match TRBD1. Germline assignment: CDR1 MNHEY and CDR2 SVGAGI. Losses at the gene ends were 0 bases for V and 8 bases for J; bases not matched to a gene: 8. The CDR3 loop spans 15 amino acids.

The chain recombines TRBV29-1 with TRBJ1-1; no definite D call. V was pared by 7 bases and J by 4 bases, with 16 bases between. The germline V gene has CDR1 SQVTM and CDR2 ANQGSEA. The CDR3 spans 13 residues. The CDR3 DNA is TGCAGCGCCGAGGAAGGCCGCGGCACTGAAGCTTTCTTT. Protein sequence: CSAEEGRGTEAFF.

About this clone itself: Its ends do not fully match the called genes, so a read error is possible. The rearrangement uses TRBV2 and TRBJ2-7; tentatively, D is TRBD1 or TRBD2 (6 bases each). This CDR3 comprises 12 residues. The germline CDR1 and CDR2 sequences are SNHLY and FYNNEI. CDR3 nucleotides: TGTGCCAGCGGGGGGTATACAGGGAAGCAGCACTTC. Its translation is CASGGYTGKQHF. The full variable domain, rest sourced from reference TRBV2 and TRBJ2-7, is EPEVTQTPSHQVTQMGQEVILRCVPISNHLYFYWYRQILGQKVEFLVSFYNNEISEKSEIFDDQFSVERPDGSNFTLKIRSTKLEDSAMYFCASGGYTGKQHFGPGTRLTVT.

This chain connects TRBV6-1 to TRBJ2-5; D is unresolved. The CDR3 is made up of 12 amino acids. V shed 5 bases and J shed 3 bases, with 7 bases lying between them. The V gene's germline CDR1 is MNHNS and CDR2 SASEGT. CDR3 DNA sequence: TGTGCCAGCAGTCGGATGAAAGAGACCCAGTACTTC. Amino acids: CASSRMKETQYF.

For this clone: This sample also contains other DNA sequences that code for the same CDR3. V and J are TRBV5-1 and TRBJ1-6; TRBD1 aligns across 8 bases. V lost 2 bases and J lost 10; bases outside the gene matches: 8. The CDR3 extends over 15 amino acids. The germline CDR1 and CDR2 sequences are SGHRS and YFSETQ. This CDR3 reads CASSLAGTGRSPLHF. CDR3 DNA: TGCGCCAGCAGCTTAGCGGGGACAGGACGATCACCCCTCCACTTT.

Concerning this clone: The junction differs from germline at one of its ends, possibly a read error. The rearrangement uses TRBV7-7 and TRBJ2-3; D unresolved. The germline gives CDR1 SSHAT, CDR2 FNYEAQ (reference sequence). The CDR3 has 14 residues. The CDR3 coding sequence is TGTGCTAGCAGCTTAAATAAGGGTACGGATACGCAGTATTTT. Its protein product is CASSLNKGTDTQYF.